Sequencing of this T cell receptor (beta chain) was carried out in a study of control samples from healthy donors and cancer patients. Profiling relied on immunoSEQ multiplex PCR, and the TCRdb table lists in-frame clones only, not all of them. The profile covers some 170,000 clones, with 96% appearing a single time and approximately 0.93% taken by the ten largest. Germline V CDR1 and CDR2: MDHEN, SYDVKM. The CDR3 contains 14 residues. V lost 2 bases and J lost 3, with 8 bases in between. What was sequenced was blood. V usage is TRBV28 and J usage is TRBJ1-5; D remains ambiguous. The TCR comes from a woman aged 25 to 39 in good health. CDR3 coding DNA: TGTGCCAGCAGTTTAAAGACCAACAATCAGCCCCAGCATTTT. It encodes CASSLKTNNQPQHF.